This TCR beta chain was observed in a study of control samples from healthy donors and cancer patients. Libraries were prepared by immunoSEQ multiplex PCR; TCRdb keeps only in-frame clonotypes and omits some of them. The sample contains about 160,000 clones, 90% to 95% of which appear only once. Germline CDR1 SGHDT, CDR2 YYEEEE. The CDR3 is 19 amino acids. The germline V and J ends were trimmed by 4 bases and 2 bases, with 22 bases remaining between them. The chain uses TRBV5-6 and TRBJ1-6; no clear D gene. The clonotype originates from a man aged 60 to 75 with colorectal cancer. Material: PBMCs. The CDR3 loop is CASSRNYYLTEPYNSPLHF. Here the CDR3 DNA reads TGTGCCAGCAGCCGGAACTATTATCTTACTGAGCCCTATAATTCACCCCTCCACTTT. Full variable domain (rest looked up from reference TRBV5-6 and TRBJ1-6): DAGVTQSPTHLIKTRGQQVTLRCSPKSGHDTVSWYQQALGQGPQFIFQYYEEEERQRGNFPDRFSGHQFPNYSSELNVNALLLGDSALYLCASSRNYYLTEPYNSPLHFGNGTRLTVT.